Below are 2 T cell receptor beta chains sequenced from a single sample in a study of shared T cell receptors in the human thymus. The method was immunoSEQ multiplex PCR; TCRdb's version includes in-frame clones alone and lacks a portion of them. The data hold about 400,000 clones, with approximately 95% observed a single time. The specimen sequenced was thymocytes. These receptors originate from a human donor.

The genes are TRBV12-5 and TRBJ2-3; D not resolved. V was pared by 6 bases and J by 7 bases, with 17 bases between. The CDR3 has 14 amino acids. The germline V gene has CDR1 LGHNT and CDR2 FRNRAP. For the CDR3, the DNA is TGTGCTAGTGGCCCCGGTAATCGCCCACATACGCAGTATTTT. The encoded protein is CASGPGNRPHTQYF.

The chain employs TRBV28 and TRBJ2-1, with TRBD2 matching over 14 bases. The germline V gene has CDR1 MDHEN and CDR2 SYDVKM. The trim removed 3 bases at V and 5 bases at J, leaving 6 bases unmatched. The CDR3 is made up of 17 amino acids. The CDR3 sequence: CASSFSTGLAGDNEQFF. CDR3 sequence (DNA): TGTGCCAGCAGTTTCTCGACGGGACTAGCGGGAGACAATGAGCAGTTCTTC.